The 19 T cell receptor beta chains below all came from one sample that was sequenced in a study of beta chain features in type 1 diabetes. The investigators reverse transcribed all of the isolated RNA, so they sequenced expressed TCRB transcripts. Libraries were prepared by immunoSEQ multiplex PCR; TCRdb keeps only in-frame clonotypes and omits some of them. This sample has approximately 300,000 clones, with about 10% found just once. The sample comprised naive CD4+ T cells from blood. Receptors originate from a woman aged 25 to 39 in good health.

This chain uses TRBV13 with TRBJ1-4; 7 bases map to TRBD1. This CDR3 has 15 amino acids. Germline CDR1 and CDR2: PRHDT and FYEKMQ (reference sequence). With V trimmed by 3 bases and J by 3 bases, 4 bases remained unmatched. The CDR3 here is CASSFGDRANEKLFF. The DNA for the CDR3 is TGTGCCAGCAGCTTTGGGGACAGAGCTAATGAAAAACTGTTTTTT.

In its sample, this clone was seen a few times. V is TRBV6-5 and J is TRBJ1-2, with 11 bases fitting TRBD1. J was trimmed by 3 bases and V by 6 bases; bases with no gene match: 6. The CDR3 consists of 15 residues. Germline values: CDR1 MNHEY, CDR2 SVGAGI. The CDR3 coding sequence is TGTGCCAGCAGATCCTGGACAGGGGGCGACTATGGCTACACCTTC. Translating it yields CASRSWTGGDYGYTF.

In nucleotides, the CDR3 is TGTGCCAGCAGCTTAAGACTTACGGACACAGATACGCAGTATTTT. It codes for CASSLRLTDTDTQYF. The chain links TRBV7-3 to TRBJ2-3; D uncertain. This CDR3 contains 15 residues. With 1 base removed from V and 2 bases from J, the gap between germline ends came to 10 bases. Germline CDR1 SGHTA, CDR2 FQGTGA. Full variable domain (remainder filled in from reference TRBV7-3 and TRBJ2-3): GAGVSQTPSNKVTEKGKYVELRCDPISGHTALYWYRQSLGQGPEFLIYFQGTGAADDSGLPNDRFFAVRPEGSVSTLKIQRTERGDSAVYLCASSLRLTDTDTQYFGPGTRLTVL.

This clone has more than one count but fewer than ten. The chain uses TRBV6-5 and TRBJ1-5; possibly TRBD1 for D (5 bases). The germline V gene encodes CDR1 MNHEY and CDR2 SVGAGI. CDR3 length: 13 amino acids. Between the trimmed V and J ends, which lost 5 bases and 3 bases, there was a span of 8 bases. The CDR3 reads CASSRQHNQPQHF. CDR3 in DNA: TGTGCCAGCAGTCGACAGCACAATCAGCCCCAGCATTTT.

This clone was observed a handful of times. The rearrangement links TRBV29-1 to TRBJ2-1; weak D call: TRBD1 (5 bases). V gave up 4 bases and J gave up 0 bases, with 16 bases separating them. The germline gives CDR1 SQVTM, CDR2 ANQGSEA. CDR3 length: 16 residues. The CDR3 reads CSVVGQGPYSYNEQFF. CDR3 coding DNA: TGCAGCGTTGTTGGGCAGGGCCCTTACTCCTACAATGAGCAGTTCTTC.

The rearrangement joins TRBV29-1 to TRBJ1-1, with D possibly TRBD1 on 6 matching bases. V lost 2 bases, J lost 4 bases, and 11 bases lay in between. The CDR3 length is 13 residues. The germline CDR1 and CDR2 sequences are SQVTM and ANQGSEA. The CDR3 nucleotides read TGCAGCGTTGAACAGGGGCCGGGCACTGAAGCTTTCTTT. Its protein is CSVEQGPGTEAFF.

V gene TRBV5-6 combines with J gene TRBJ2-1; 7 bases match TRBD2. With V trimmed by 2 bases and J by 0 bases, 5 bases remained unmatched. The CDR3 has 16 residues. The V gene's germline CDR1 is SGHDT and CDR2 YYEEEE. The CDR3 DNA reads as TGTGCCAGCAGCTTCCGGGGGGTGAGCTCCTACAATGAGCAGTTCTTC. It translates to CASSFRGVSSYNEQFF.

V gene TRBV4-3 combines with J gene TRBJ2-2; 8 nucleotides align to TRBD1. In germline, CDR1 is LGHNA, CDR2 YSLEER. This CDR3 is built from 21 residues. V shed 0 bases, J shed 2 bases, and the junction held 17 bases outside the gene matches. CDR3 region: CASSQDTKHRGNPGNTGELFF. The CDR3 DNA reads TGCGCCAGCAGCCAAGATACAAAACACAGGGGGAACCCCGGTAACACCGGGGAGCTGTTTTTT.

This clone has a handful of counts. The chain uses TRBV30 and TRBJ1-5; 8 bases fit TRBD1. The CDR3 covers 20 residues. Per germline, CDR1 GTSNPN and CDR2 SVGIG (reference sequence). With V trimmed by 0 bases and J by 0 bases, 16 bases remained unmatched. The CDR3 DNA follows: TGTGCCTGGAGTGTAGGGCGGTCGCAGGGGGCTTCTAATAGCAATCAGCCCCAGCATTTT. Translation: CAWSVGRSQGASNSNQPQHF.

The chain's CDR3 is CASSQVSAGGPTDTQYF. The CDR3 DNA is TGCGCCAGCAGCCAAGTCTCGGCGGGAGGGCCAACAGATACGCAGTATTTT. This chain joins TRBV4-3 and TRBJ2-3; 9 positions match TRBD2. Germline trimming cut 1 base from V and 3 bases from J; bases unmatched to any gene: 8. The length of the CDR3 is 17 residues. Germline-derived CDR1 and CDR2 are LGHNA and YSLEER.

CDR3 protein: CAWSVGRAQYF. In DNA form, the CDR3 reads TGTGCCTGGAGTGTAGGGCGGGCCCAGTACTTC. The chain has TRBV30 and TRBJ2-5; D perhaps matches TRBD2 (5 bases). This CDR3 region has 11 residues. V was clipped by 0 bases and J by 9 bases, with 8 bases between them. The germline gives CDR1 GTSNPN, CDR2 SVGIG (reference sequence).

This clone was counted only a few times. This rearrangement joins TRBV7-2 to TRBJ2-7; weak D call: TRBD1 (8 bases). V was cut by 3 bases and J by 3 bases, with 15 bases left in between. The CDR3 length is 15 residues. Germline values: CDR1 SGHTA, CDR2 FQGNSA. The CDR3 spells CASSLATGGGYEQYF. The CDR3 DNA reads as TGTGCCAGCAGCTTGGCTACAGGGGGGGGCTACGAGCAGTACTTC.

There are a few counts of this clone. The genes are TRBV28 and TRBJ2-3; TRBD2 matches 7 bases. Germline V lookup: CDR1 MDHEN, CDR2 SYDVKM. Germline trimming cut 6 bases from V and 1 base from J; bases unmatched to any gene: 13. The CDR3 contains 17 residues. This CDR3 reads CASRMNGGGQGTDTQYF. CDR3 in DNA: TGTGCCAGCAGGATGAATGGGGGAGGGCAAGGCACAGATACGCAGTATTTT.

This chain joins TRBV9 and TRBJ2-1; D is possibly TRBD2 (5 bases). CDR1 and CDR2 from the germline V gene are SGDLS and YYNGEE. The CDR3 spans 17 residues. V lost 0 bases and J 0 bases, leaving 13 bases between the germline ends. The CDR3 is CASSVGGLSSSYNEQFF. In DNA, the CDR3 is TGTGCCAGCAGCGTAGGCGGACTCTCGAGCTCCTACAATGAGCAGTTCTTC.

This clone occurred a few times. This chain joins TRBV7-9 and TRBJ2-5; 8 nucleotides match TRBD1. CDR1 and CDR2 (germline): SEHNR, FQNEAQ (reference sequence). The junction had 4 bases not matched to a gene; V was cut back by 5 bases and J by 2 bases. This CDR3 region has 14 residues. The CDR3 reads CASSPRQGQETQYF. CDR3 nucleotide sequence: TGTGCCAGCAGCCCACGACAGGGGCAAGAGACCCAGTACTTC.

A few counts support this clone. The V and J genes are TRBV7-2 and TRBJ2-7; 8 positions match TRBD2. V shed 2 bases and J 1 base; nucleotides not matched to a gene: 4. Germline V gene lookup returns CDR1 SGHTA and CDR2 FQGNSA. CDR3 length equals 15 residues. Here the CDR3 reads CASSLRGGDSYEQYF. The DNA for the CDR3 is TGTGCCAGCAGCTTACGGGGGGGTGATTCCTACGAGCAGTACTTC.

V and J are TRBV14 and TRBJ1-2, with 8 bases aligning to TRBD1. CDR1 and CDR2 from the germline V gene are SGHDN and FVKESK. V lost 1 base, J lost 2 bases, and 3 bases stayed unmatched. This CDR3 has 15 amino acids. The CDR3, as DNA: TGTGCCAGCAGCCAAGTACAGGGGGAAAACTATGGCTACACCTTC. Amino acid sequence: CASSQVQGENYGYTF.

The chain carries TRBV19 and TRBJ2-5, with 7 bases that match TRBD1. Per germline, CDR1 LNHDA and CDR2 SQIVND (reference sequence). V lost 4 bases and J lost 0; bases outside the gene matches: 2. This CDR3 contains 14 residues. The CDR3 is CASSRGQYQETQYF. The DNA for the CDR3 is TGTGCCAGTAGTAGGGGACAGTACCAAGAGACCCAGTACTTC.

This clone was recorded a few times. Other DNA sequences within the sample encode an identical CDR3. This chain uses TRBV20-1 with TRBJ2-5; no firm D call. Germline CDR1 DFQATT, CDR2 SNEGSKA (reference sequence). V was shortened by 5 bases and J by 5 bases, with 6 bases between the two germline ends. There are 10 residues in the CDR3. In DNA, the CDR3 is TGCAGTGCTGCCGGTGAGACCCAGTACTTC. It translates to CSAAGETQYF.